The 2 T cell receptor beta chains below all came from one sample that was sequenced in a study of cytomegalovirus exposure and HLA in healthy donors. The study ran its PCR with 60 Vbeta and 13 Jbeta primers. Only in-frame clones appear in the TCRdb table, and some are missing; sequencing was by immunoSEQ multiplex PCR. The table shows around 150,000 clones, with 60% to 80% occurring only once. The sequenced sample consisted of PBMCs. Source of these receptors: a male donor in good health and CMV-seronegative.

The V call is TRBV28, the J call TRBJ1-6; the match to TRBD1 covers 7 bases. Germline V CDR1 and CDR2: MDHEN, SYDVKM. CDR3 length: 19 residues. The trim removed 4 bases at V and 4 bases at J, leaving 16 bases unmatched. The CDR3 DNA reads TGTGCCAGCAGTTCCCTACTCGACGACAGGGCGGCGTATAATTCACCCCTCCACTTT. Its protein is CASSSLLDDRAAYNSPLHF.

The V call is TRBV5-8, the J call TRBJ2-1, with 10 bases lining up with TRBD2. Per germline, CDR1 SGHTS and CDR2 YDEGEE. There are 17 residues in the CDR3. V was clipped by 4 bases and J by 5 bases; unmatched bases: 12. CDR3 nucleotides: TGTGCCAGCAGCACCGCGGGGAGCGGGGGGGCCAACAATGAGCAGTTCTTC. It specifies CASSTAGSGGANNEQFF.